Following are 24 T cell receptor beta chains from one sample sequenced in a study of shared clonotypes between healthy human individuals. Sequenced by immunoSEQ multiplex PCR; TCRdb stores in-frame clones only, minus some. The sample lists 2 million to 2.5 million clones, approximately 96% occurring once. Sequencing was carried out using naive CD4+ T cells sorted from blood. The subset here: CD45RA+ positively selected. All receptors derive from a man in his late teens or twenties in good health.

The V gene is TRBV6-6, the J gene TRBJ1-1, with 9 bases that match TRBD1. V shed 6 bases, J shed 3 bases, and the junction held 5 bases outside the gene matches. This CDR3 spans 14 amino acids. Germline loops: CDR1 MNHNY, CDR2 SVGAGI (reference sequence). The CDR3 DNA sequence: TGTGCCAGCAGCAGACAGGGGGTTGACACTGAAGCTTTCTTT. Translating it yields CASSRQGVDTEAFF.

The J gene is TRBJ2-5, the V gene TRBV5-1; 12 bases match TRBD2. V lost 4 bases, J lost 6 bases, and 19 bases stayed unmatched. CDR3 length: 19 amino acids. Per the germline V gene, CDR1 is SGHRS and CDR2 is YFSETQ. CDR3 region: CASSLARLAGGPMDKTQYF. In DNA, the CDR3 is TGCGCCAGCAGCCTAGCCCGGCTAGCGGGAGGGCCAATGGATAAGACCCAGTACTTC.

The chain recombines TRBV28 with TRBJ1-5, with TRBD1 as a possible D gene (6 bases). V lost 6 bases, J lost 2 bases, and 14 bases lay in between. This CDR3 has 15 amino acids. Germline CDR1 MDHEN, CDR2 SYDVKM. The CDR3 loop is CASSSPGAGNQPQHF. The CDR3 bases are TGTGCCAGCAGCTCTCCGGGGGCGGGCAATCAGCCCCAGCATTTT.

The CDR3 sequence is CASSVEGGTWNEQFF. As DNA, the CDR3 is TGTGCCAGCAGCGTAGAGGGGGGAACATGGAATGAGCAGTTCTTC. The rearrangement links TRBV9 to TRBJ2-1; TRBD1 or TRBD2 may be the D gene (6 bases each). Trimming shortened V by 0 bases and J by 7 bases, and 14 bases separated the two germline ends. Germline CDR1 SGDLS, CDR2 YYNGEE. The CDR3 consists of 15 residues.

Points on this clone: Other DNA sequences in the sample encode the same CDR3. The genes are TRBV27 and TRBJ1-6; 8 nucleotides match TRBD1. Germline values: CDR1 MNHEY, CDR2 SMNVEV (reference sequence). The trim removed 5 bases at V and 4 bases at J, leaving 4 bases unmatched. This CDR3 comprises 15 residues. The CDR3 sequence is CASSPRTGYNSPLHF. In DNA, the CDR3 is TGTGCCAGCAGTCCCCGGACAGGGTATAATTCACCCCTCCACTTT.

The V and J genes are TRBV7-2 and TRBJ1-5; TRBD1 is a possible D gene (6 bases). V dropped 4 bases and J dropped 4 bases, with 17 bases sitting between them. From germline, CDR1 is SGHTA and CDR2 FQGNSA. The CDR3 is made up of 16 amino acids. Written as DNA, the CDR3 is TGTGCCAGCAGCTCGGACAGTGCGGCCGCAAATCAGCCCCAGCATTTT. Amino acid sequence: CASSSDSAAANQPQHF.

As concerns this clone: This CDR3 is also generated by other DNA sequences in the sample. V gene TRBV7-9 combines with J gene TRBJ1-1; 8 bases match TRBD1. The germline V gene has CDR1 SEHNR and CDR2 FQNEAQ (reference sequence). The CDR3 sequence is 14 residues long. V gave up 5 bases and J gave up 0 bases; unmatched junction bases: 2. This CDR3 is CASSRTGMNTEAFF. CDR3 nucleotide sequence: TGTGCCAGCAGCAGGACAGGGATGAACACTGAAGCTTTCTTT.

V gene TRBV6-5 combines with J gene TRBJ2-7; D remains ambiguous. Germline V gives CDR1 MNHEY, CDR2 SVGAGI. Trimming took 0 bases from V and 5 from J, leaving 14 bases between them. The CDR3 extends over 15 amino acids. This chain's CDR3 is CASSYSRWTPDEQYF. CDR3 DNA sequence: TGTGCCAGCAGTTACTCTCGGTGGACGCCTGACGAGCAGTACTTC.

This chain connects TRBV27 to TRBJ2-2, with 7 bases matching TRBD2. The CDR3 covers 16 residues. V trimming: 5 bases; J trimming: 0 bases; junction bases outside the gene matches: 6. Germline lookup yields CDR1 MNHEY and CDR2 SMNVEV (reference sequence). The chain's CDR3 is CASSPLSGPNTGELFF. The CDR3 DNA is TGTGCCAGCAGTCCCCTTAGCGGGCCGAACACCGGGGAGCTGTTTTTT.

J is TRBJ2-3 and V is TRBV7-9; a weak D match, TRBD2 (6 bases). V lost 0 bases and J 3 bases, leaving 16 bases between the germline ends. Germline V gene sequence: CDR1 SEHNR, CDR2 FQNEAQ (reference sequence). This CDR3 has 17 amino acids. This CDR3 is CASSLARGPRKTDTQYF. Written as DNA, the CDR3 is TGTGCCAGCAGCTTAGCGCGGGGCCCCCGCAAAACAGATACGCAGTATTTT. Full variable domain (remainder filled in from reference TRBV7-9 and TRBJ2-3): DTGVSQNPRHKITKRGQNVTFRCDPISEHNRLYWYRQTLGQGPEFLTYFQNEAQLEKSRLLSDRFSAERPKGSFSTLEIQRTEQGDSAMYLCASSLARGPRKTDTQYFGPGTRLTVL.

The chain joins TRBV5-8 to TRBJ2-7, with D perhaps TRBD2 (6 bases). The V end lost 5 bases, the J end lost 3 bases, and 18 bases lay between the germline ends. CDR1 and CDR2 (germline): SGHTS, YDEGEE. The CDR3 is 15 amino acids. The CDR3 is CASSSSLSGYYEQYF. CDR3 coding DNA: TGTGCCAGCAGTTCATCCCTTAGCGGATACTACGAGCAGTACTTC.

The rearrangement links TRBV10-2 to TRBJ2-5, with 10 bases identical to TRBD2. This CDR3 contains 14 residues. J was trimmed by 5 bases and V by 5 bases; bases with no gene match: 5. The germline CDR1 and CDR2 sequences are WSHSY and SAAADI. The DNA of the CDR3 is TGCGCCAGCAGTAGCGGGAGGGCACGGGAGACCCAGTACTTC. Translated: CASSSGRARETQYF.

The V call is TRBV2, the J call TRBJ2-3, with a weak D call TRBD2 (6 bases). This CDR3 region has 15 residues. V lost 6 bases and J 3 bases, leaving 16 bases between the germline ends. The germline V gene encodes CDR1 SNHLY and CDR2 FYNNEI. For the CDR3, the DNA is TGTGCCAGCAGACGACCCCCCGCGGGGACAGATACGCAGTATTTT. As protein: CASRRPPAGTDTQYF. The whole variable domain, filled in from reference TRBV2 and TRBJ2-3, reads EPEVTQTPSHQVTQMGQEVILRCVPISNHLYFYWYRQILGQKVEFLVSFYNNEISEKSEIFDDQFSVERPDGSNFTLKIRSTKLEDSAMYFCASRRPPAGTDTQYFGPGTRLTVL.

This clone was found once. The rearrangement links TRBV30 to TRBJ2-7; the match to TRBD1 covers 11 bases. With 5 bases clipped from V and 4 bases from J, the junction kept 4 bases outside the gene matches. The CDR3 spans 13 residues. Germline V gene sequence: CDR1 GTSNPN, CDR2 SVGIG (reference sequence). CDR3 amino acids: CAWDGDRGYEQYF. The CDR3, as DNA: TGTGCCTGGGACGGGGACAGGGGGTACGAGCAGTACTTC.

For this clone: The junction and the germline gene differ at one end; a read error may be behind it. V is TRBV7-7 and J is TRBJ2-7; 12 bases map to TRBD1. Germline CDR1 reads SSHAT; CDR2 reads FNYEAQ (reference sequence). The CDR3 runs 13 residues. Here the CDR3 DNA reads TGTGCTAGCAGCGCCGGGACAGGGGGCTTGCAGTACTTC. It translates to CASSAGTGGLQYF.

V gene TRBV7-9 combines with J gene TRBJ1-4, with TRBD1 identical over 11 bases. After removal of 4 bases from V and 8 bases from J, the junction contained 9 bases not matched to a gene. This CDR3 comprises 16 residues. Germline CDR1 reads SEHNR; CDR2 reads FQNEAQ (reference sequence). The CDR3 sequence: CASSSQRTGGVEKLFF. The CDR3 coding sequence is TGTGCCAGCAGCTCTCAACGGACAGGGGGCGTCGAAAAACTGTTTTTT.

V and J are TRBV5-1 and TRBJ2-6; D is possibly TRBD2 (5 bases). CDR1 SGHRS and CDR2 YFSETQ come from the germline V gene. There are 14 residues in the CDR3. Trimming took off 0 bases at V and 12 bases at J, with 13 bases between the two ends. CDR3: CASSLGHGGSVLTF. The CDR3 nucleotides are TGCGCCAGCAGCTTGGGGCACGGAGGCAGCGTCCTGACTTTC.

The chain couples TRBV6-5 to TRBJ2-7; weak D call: TRBD1 (5 bases). The germline V and J ends were trimmed by 6 bases and 0 bases, with 18 bases remaining between them. This CDR3 comprises 16 residues. The germline CDR1 and CDR2 sequences are MNHEY and SVGAGI. DNA of the CDR3: TGTGCCAGCAGCTACGACAGCTCGAAGAGCTCCTACGAGCAGTACTTC. It is translated as CASSYDSSKSSYEQYF.

The gene calls are TRBV2 and TRBJ2-7; 10 nucleotides align to TRBD1. There are 13 residues in the CDR3. The V segment lost 10 bases and the J segment 6 bases; nucleotides outside the gene matches: 9. CDR1 SNHLY and CDR2 FYNNEI come from the germline V gene. CDR3 sequence: CAITRDRGREQYF. CDR3 nucleotide sequence: TGTGCCATAACCCGGGACAGGGGTCGCGAGCAGTACTTC.

J is TRBJ2-1 and V is TRBV5-5; 9 bases align to TRBD2. With V trimmed by 0 bases and J by 8 bases, 9 bases remained unmatched. CDR3 length: 16 residues. Germline V CDR1 and CDR2: SGHKS, YYEKEE (reference sequence). DNA of the CDR3: TGTGCCAGCAGCTTGGCCGCTAGCGGGATTAAGTATGAGCAGTTCTTC. Translated, it gives CASSLAASGIKYEQFF.

Written as DNA, the CDR3 is TGTGCCTGGAGTGTACAAGGACACAGATCACCCCTCCACTTT. It is translated as CAWSVQGHRSPLHF. The rearrangement joins TRBV30 to TRBJ1-6; D may be TRBD1 (5 bases). V was trimmed by 0 bases and J by 10 bases, leaving 13 bases between them. Germline lookup yields CDR1 GTSNPN and CDR2 SVGIG (reference sequence). The CDR3 contains 14 residues.

The rearrangement joins TRBV5-1 to TRBJ2-2; 7 positions agree with TRBD1. With V trimmed by 4 bases and J by 5 bases, 5 bases remained unmatched. CDR3 length equals 14 residues. Per germline, CDR1 SGHRS and CDR2 YFSETQ. The CDR3: CASSEMTGTGELFF. CDR3 sequence (DNA): TGCGCCAGCAGCGAAATGACAGGGACCGGGGAGCTGTTTTTT.

The rearrangement links TRBV5-1 to TRBJ1-2; 7 bases agree with TRBD1. CDR3 length: 14 amino acids. V trimming: 1 base; J trimming: 2 bases; junction bases outside the gene matches: 2. Germline CDR1 reads SGHRS; CDR2 reads YFSETQ. The DNA of the CDR3 is TGCGCCAGCAGCTTGATCAGGGGGAACTATGGCTACACCTTC. It yields the protein CASSLIRGNYGYTF.

This clone was seen just once. The rearrangement links TRBV5-1 to TRBJ1-1; weak D call: TRBD1 (5 bases). Germline CDR1 and CDR2: SGHRS and YFSETQ. The CDR3 is made up of 15 amino acids. The V and J ends lost 0 bases and 1 base respectively, with 10 bases between them. The CDR3 region has the DNA TGCGCCAGCAGCTTGGCCAACGGGGGGAACACTGAAGCTTTCTTT. Translated, it gives CASSLANGGNTEAFF.